This TCR beta chain was sequenced for a study of shared clonotypes between healthy human individuals. Turning to the study itself: Each donor had three CD4 naive, three CD4 memory, two CD8 naive and one CD8 memory plate.

Researchers partitioned CD4+ cells into CD45RA+ naive and CD45RA-negative memory subsets. Germline-derived CDR1 and CDR2 are LNHDA and SQIVND (reference sequence). Trimming took off 6 bases at V and 1 base at J, with 5 bases between the two ends. This CDR3 has 12 amino acids. Sequencing was performed with immunoSEQ multiplex PCR; in TCRdb, only in-frame clones are kept and a portion is missing. The data hold about 1.5 million clones, with 95% to 99% observed a single time. The sequenced sample consisted of naive CD4+ T cells sorted from blood. Specified subset: CD45RA+ positively selected. The V gene is TRBV19, the J gene TRBJ2-3, with D hard to call. The clonotype comes from a man aged 30-40 years in good health. CDR3 residues: CASRIGTDTQYF. Written as DNA, the CDR3 is TGTGCCAGTAGGATTGGCACAGATACGCAGTATTTT.